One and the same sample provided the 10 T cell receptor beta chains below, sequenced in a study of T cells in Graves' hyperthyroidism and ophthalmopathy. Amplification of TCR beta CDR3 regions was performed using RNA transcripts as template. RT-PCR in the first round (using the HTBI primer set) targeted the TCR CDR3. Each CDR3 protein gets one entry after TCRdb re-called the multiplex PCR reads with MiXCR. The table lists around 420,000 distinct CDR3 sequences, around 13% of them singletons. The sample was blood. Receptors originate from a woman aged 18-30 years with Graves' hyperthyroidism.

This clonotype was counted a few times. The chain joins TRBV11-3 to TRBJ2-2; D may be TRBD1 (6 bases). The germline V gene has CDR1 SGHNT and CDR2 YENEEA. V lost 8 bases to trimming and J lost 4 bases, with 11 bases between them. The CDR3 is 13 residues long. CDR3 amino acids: CASQQGRTGELFF. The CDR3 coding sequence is TGTGCCAGCCAGCAGGGGCGCACCGGGGAGCTGTTTTTT. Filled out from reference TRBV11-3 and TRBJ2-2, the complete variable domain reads EAGVVQSPRYKIIEKKQPVAFWCNPISGHNTLYWYLQNLGQGPELLIRYENEEAVDDSQLPKDRFSAERLKGVDSTLKIQPAELGDSAVYLCASQQGRTGELFFGEGSRLTVL.

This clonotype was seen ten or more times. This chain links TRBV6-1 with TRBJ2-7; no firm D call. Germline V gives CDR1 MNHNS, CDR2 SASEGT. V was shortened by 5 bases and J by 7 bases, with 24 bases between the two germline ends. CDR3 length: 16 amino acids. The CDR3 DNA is TGTGCCAGCAGTCTGACACCCTTCCAGCGAGCAAAAGAGCAGTACTTC. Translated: CASSLTPFQRAKEQYF.

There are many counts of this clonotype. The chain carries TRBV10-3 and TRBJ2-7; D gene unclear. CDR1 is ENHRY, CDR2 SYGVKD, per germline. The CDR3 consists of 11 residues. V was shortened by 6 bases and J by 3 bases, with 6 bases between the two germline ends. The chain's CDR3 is CAIRQLYEQYF. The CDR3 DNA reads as TGTGCCATCAGACAGCTCTACGAGCAGTACTTC.

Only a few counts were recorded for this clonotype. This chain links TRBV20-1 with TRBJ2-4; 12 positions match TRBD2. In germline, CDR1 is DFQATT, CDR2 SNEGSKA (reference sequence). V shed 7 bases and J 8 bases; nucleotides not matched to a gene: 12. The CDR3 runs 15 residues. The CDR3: CSDPRTSGIGDIQYF. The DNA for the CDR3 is TGCAGTGATCCGAGGACTAGCGGGATAGGGGACATTCAGTACTTC.

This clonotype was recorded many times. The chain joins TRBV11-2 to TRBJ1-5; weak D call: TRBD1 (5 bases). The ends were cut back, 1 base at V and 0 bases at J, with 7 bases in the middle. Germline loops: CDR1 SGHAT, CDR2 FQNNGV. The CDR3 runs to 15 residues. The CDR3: CASSLGTYSNQPQHF. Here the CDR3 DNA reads TGTGCCAGCAGCTTAGGGACATATAGCAATCAGCCCCAGCATTTT.

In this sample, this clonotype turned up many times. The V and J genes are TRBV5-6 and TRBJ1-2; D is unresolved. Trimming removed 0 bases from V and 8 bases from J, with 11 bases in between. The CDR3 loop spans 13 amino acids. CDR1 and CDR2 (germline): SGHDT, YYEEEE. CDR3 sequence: CASSLGLPEGYTF. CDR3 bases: TGTGCCAGCAGCTTGGGCCTACCGGAGGGCTACACCTTC.

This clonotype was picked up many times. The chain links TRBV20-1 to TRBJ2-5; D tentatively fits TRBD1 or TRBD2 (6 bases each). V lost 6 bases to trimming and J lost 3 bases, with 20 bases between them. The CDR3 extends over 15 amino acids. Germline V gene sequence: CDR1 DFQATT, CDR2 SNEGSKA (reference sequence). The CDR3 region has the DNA TGCAGTGCCCGCGGAAGGGGGGACCTCGAAGAGACCCAGTACTTC. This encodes CSARGRGDLEETQYF.

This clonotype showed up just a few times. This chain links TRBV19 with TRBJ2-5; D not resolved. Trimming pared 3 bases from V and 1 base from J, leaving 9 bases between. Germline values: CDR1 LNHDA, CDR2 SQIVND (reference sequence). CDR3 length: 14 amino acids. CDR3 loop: CASSIHGSQETQYF. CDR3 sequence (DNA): TGTGCCAGTAGTATCCATGGCAGCCAAGAGACCCAGTACTTC.

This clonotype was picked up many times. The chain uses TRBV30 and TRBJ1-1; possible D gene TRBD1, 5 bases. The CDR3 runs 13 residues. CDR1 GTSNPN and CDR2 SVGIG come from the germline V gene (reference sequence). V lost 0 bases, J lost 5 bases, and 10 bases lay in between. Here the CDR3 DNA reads TGTGCCTGGAGTGTACGCAGGGTGACTGAAGCTTTCTTT. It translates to CAWSVRRVTEAFF.

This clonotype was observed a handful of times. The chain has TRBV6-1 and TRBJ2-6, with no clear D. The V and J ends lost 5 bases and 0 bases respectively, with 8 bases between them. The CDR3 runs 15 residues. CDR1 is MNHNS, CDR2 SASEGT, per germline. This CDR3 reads CASSTDPSGANVLTF. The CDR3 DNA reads TGTGCCAGCAGTACCGACCCCTCTGGGGCCAACGTCCTGACTTTC.